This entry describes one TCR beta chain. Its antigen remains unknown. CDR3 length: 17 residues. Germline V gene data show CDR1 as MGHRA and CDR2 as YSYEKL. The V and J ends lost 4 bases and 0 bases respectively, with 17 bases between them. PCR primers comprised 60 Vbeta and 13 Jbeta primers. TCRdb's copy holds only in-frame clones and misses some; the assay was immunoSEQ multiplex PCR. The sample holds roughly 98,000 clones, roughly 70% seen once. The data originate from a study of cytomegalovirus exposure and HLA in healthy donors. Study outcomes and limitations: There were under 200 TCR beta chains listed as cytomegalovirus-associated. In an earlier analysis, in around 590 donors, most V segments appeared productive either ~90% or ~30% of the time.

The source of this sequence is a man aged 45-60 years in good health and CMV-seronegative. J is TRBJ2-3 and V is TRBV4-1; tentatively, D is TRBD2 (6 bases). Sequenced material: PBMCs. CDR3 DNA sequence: TGCGCCAGCAGCCCAGAGTTAGCGGCGGGAAGCACAGATACGCAGTATTTT. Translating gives CASSPELAAGSTDTQYF.